The 2 T cell receptor beta chains presented below share a single source sample, sequenced in a study of shared T cell receptors in the human thymus. Only in-frame clones appear in the TCRdb table, and some are missing; sequencing was by immunoSEQ multiplex PCR. The table shows approximately 660,000 clones, with 88% occurring only once. These sequences were also reported in another study, on human thymus T cells.

Sequencing input: thymocytes. The source of these receptors is a boy younger than two with a congenital heart defect.

The chain joins TRBV27 to TRBJ2-1; possible D gene TRBD1, 5 bases. This CDR3 is built from 12 residues. V lost 10 bases, J lost 0 bases, and 7 bases lay in between. The germline V gene encodes CDR1 MNHEY and CDR2 SMNVEV (reference sequence). The CDR3 nucleotides are TGTGCCACTCAGGGCTCCTACAATGAGCAGTTCTTC. Residues: CATQGSYNEQFF.

The rearrangement uses TRBV7-6 and TRBJ1-5; TRBD1 aligns across 11 bases. The CDR3 has 20 amino acids. CDR1 is SGHVS and CDR2 is FNYEAQ in the germline V gene. V dropped 0 bases and J dropped 0; count of bases not matched to a gene: 10. The CDR3 region is CASSLARGQGDPYSNQPQHF. For the CDR3, the DNA is TGTGCCAGCAGCTTAGCCCGGGGACAGGGGGACCCATATAGCAATCAGCCCCAGCATTTT.